Here is one TCR beta chain with its context. This sample was included in a study of radiation and T cells in renal cell carcinoma. Germline V gives CDR1 LNHDA, CDR2 SQIVND (reference sequence). After removal of 2 bases from V and 5 bases from J, the junction contained 2 bases not matched to a gene. There are 14 residues in the CDR3. Described time point: blood 4 weeks post-SBRT, at nephrectomy. Specified treatment: 15 Gy SBRT to primary tumor, nephrectomy 4 weeks later. Nephrectomy followed 15 Gy stereotactic body radiation by 4 weeks. Serial blood draws occurred at baseline and 2 and 4 weeks post-SBRT. Here immunoSEQ multiplex PCR was the method, and the copy in TCRdb shows in-frame clones only, minus some. The repertoire holds just over 95,000 clones, with more than 65% as singletons.

The rearrangement uses TRBV19 and TRBJ2-1, with 8 bases aligning to TRBD2. The specimen was blood, collected from a patient whose treatment included radiotherapy and nephrectomy. The sequence came from a man between 60 and 75 years old with renal cell carcinoma. The CDR3 DNA reads as TGTGCCAGTAGTATAAGCGGGAGCCACAATGAGCAGTTCTTC. It codes for CASSISGSHNEQFF.